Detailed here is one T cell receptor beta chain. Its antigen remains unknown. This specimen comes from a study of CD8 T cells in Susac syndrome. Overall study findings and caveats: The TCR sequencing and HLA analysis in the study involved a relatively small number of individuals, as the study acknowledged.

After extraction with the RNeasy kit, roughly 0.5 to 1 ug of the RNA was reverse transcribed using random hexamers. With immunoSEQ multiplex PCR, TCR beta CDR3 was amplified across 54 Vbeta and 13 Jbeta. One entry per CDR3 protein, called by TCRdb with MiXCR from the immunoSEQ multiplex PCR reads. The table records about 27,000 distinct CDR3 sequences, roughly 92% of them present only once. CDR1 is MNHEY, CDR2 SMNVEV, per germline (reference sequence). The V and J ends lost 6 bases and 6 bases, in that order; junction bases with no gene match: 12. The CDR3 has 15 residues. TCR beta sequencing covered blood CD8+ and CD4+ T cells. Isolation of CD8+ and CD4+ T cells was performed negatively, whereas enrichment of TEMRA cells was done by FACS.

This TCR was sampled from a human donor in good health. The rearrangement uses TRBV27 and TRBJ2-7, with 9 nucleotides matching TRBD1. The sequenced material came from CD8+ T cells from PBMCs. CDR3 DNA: TGTGCCAGCAGATTTACAGGGGGCTCTGGGGGCGAGCAGTACTTC. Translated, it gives CASRFTGGSGGEQYF.